This passage covers 28 T cell receptor beta chains from one sample sequenced in a study of vaccination and CD4 T cells after COVID-19. Their antigen targets remain unknown. The Oncomine TCR Beta short-read assay was applied to DNA of cultured CD4+ T cells. MiXCR was run by TCRdb on the PCR reads, yielding one entry per CDR3 protein. The sample includes 25,000 to 30,000 distinct CDR3 sequences, about 66% seen only once; the top ten take about a sixth. Treatment indicated: roughly nine-day PBMC culture with coronavirus spike peptide pools or control peptides (ViraFEST assay). The sample in question was CD4+ T cells from blood, cultured in vitro, obtained after SARS-CoV-2 vaccination. The receptors originated from a human donor who received a COVID-19 vaccine.

The sample holds one count of this clonotype. CDR3 residues: CASAAGPSSPLHF. CDR3 nucleotide sequence: TGTGCCAGCGCGGCAGGGCCAAGTTCACCCCTCCACTTT. The gene calls are TRBV7-8 and TRBJ1-6; perhaps TRBD1 as D (5 bases). Trimming left V 8 bases short and J 9 bases short, with 14 bases between. The CDR3 is 13 amino acids. Germline CDR1 reads SGHVS; CDR2 reads FQNEAQ. Full variable domain (rest looked up from reference TRBV7-8 and TRBJ1-6): GAGVSQSPRYKVAKRGQDVALRCDPISGHVSLFWYQQALGQGPEFLTYFQNEAQLDKSGLPSDRFFAERPEGSVSTLKIQRTQQEDSAVYLCASAAGPSSPLHFGNGTRLTVT.

This clonotype was seen only a few times. J is TRBJ1-2 and V is TRBV7-2, with D perhaps TRBD1 (5 bases). V dropped 3 bases and J dropped 2 bases, with 13 bases sitting between them. This CDR3 contains 15 residues. In germline, CDR1 is SGHTA, CDR2 FQGNSA. In DNA form, the CDR3 reads TGTGCCAGCAGCTTGGGGCAGCAGAGAAACTATGGCTACACCTTC. Its protein product is CASSLGQQRNYGYTF.

The gene calls are TRBV21-1 and TRBJ1-6. TRBV21-1 is shown as a pseudogene. This CDR3 has 11 residues. CDR3 residues: CASSSNSPLHF. In DNA form, the CDR3 reads TGTGCCAGCAGCAGTAATTCACCCCTCCACTTT.

V gene TRBV6-1 combines with J gene TRBJ2-3; D call uncertain. Germline V lookup: CDR1 MNHNS, CDR2 SASEGT. The CDR3 sequence is 12 residues long. Trimming removed 5 bases from V and 8 bases from J, with 11 bases in between. The CDR3 nucleotides read TGTGCCAGCAGTAAAACTCCTTCTACGCAGTATTTT. Translation: CASSKTPSTQYF.

J is TRBJ1-5 and V is TRBV27; 9 bases agree with TRBD1. This CDR3 is 15 amino acids long. V lost 5 bases to trimming and J lost 7 bases; unmatched junction nucleotides: 9. Germline CDR1 and CDR2: MNHEY and SMNVEV (reference sequence). The CDR3 region has the DNA TGTGCCAGCAGTAAACAGGGGGCTTCGAACCAGCCCCAGCATTTT. Protein product: CASSKQGASNQPQHF.

The gene calls are TRBV2 and TRBJ2-3; 8 bases are shared with TRBD1. The germline CDR1 and CDR2 sequences are SNHLY and FYNNEI. Losses at the gene ends were 7 bases for V and 1 base for J; bases not matched to a gene: 7. The CDR3 sequence is 15 residues long. The CDR3 protein is CASTEGGQGTDTQYF. Here the CDR3 DNA reads TGTGCCAGCACCGAGGGGGGACAGGGCACAGATACGCAGTATTTT.

V gene TRBV11-2 combines with J gene TRBJ2-6; a possible D gene is TRBD1 (6 bases). CDR3 size: 18 residues. V lost 4 bases and J 13 bases, leaving 29 bases between the germline ends. The V gene's germline CDR1 is SGHAT and CDR2 FQNNGV. CDR3 residues: CASSSRLGARTGWRVLTF. Written as DNA, the CDR3 is TGTGCCAGCAGCTCCAGATTGGGGGCCCGGACTGGATGGAGAGTCCTGACTTTC.

As for this clonotype: A read error may produce the germline difference seen at one junction end. The rearrangement uses TRBV19 and TRBJ1-3, with D perhaps matching TRBD1 (5 bases). This CDR3 is built from 15 residues. Germline V CDR1 and CDR2: LNHDA, SQIVND (reference sequence). CDR3 coding DNA: TGTGCCAGTAGTATCCACCAGGGCACAGGAAACACCATACATTTT. It is translated as CASSIHQGTGNTIHF.

The rearrangement joins TRBV2 to TRBJ1-2; D gene unclear. Trimming shortened V by 1 base and J by 8 bases, and 17 bases separated the two germline ends. The CDR3 extends over 15 amino acids. The germline V gene has CDR1 SNHLY and CDR2 FYNNEI. CDR3 in DNA: TGTGCCAGCAGTGAAGACGGGGAGGTTTTTTTAGGCTACACCTTC. As protein: CASSEDGEVFLGYTF.

The sample holds a few counts of this clonotype. This chain links TRBV21-1 with TRBJ1-1; TRBD1 is the table's D call and was not checked against the DNA. TRBV21-1 is reported as a pseudogene. The CDR3 covers 16 residues. DNA of the CDR3: TGTGCCAGCAGCTCCGCGGGACAGGGGAAACCCACTGAAGCTTTCTTT. Protein sequence: CASSSAGQGKPTEAFF.

The chain recombines TRBV20-1 with TRBJ2-7, with D perhaps matching TRBD1 or TRBD2 (5 bases each). The germline V gene encodes CDR1 DFQATT and CDR2 SNEGSKA (reference sequence). Between the trimmed V and J ends, which lost 3 bases and 0 bases, there was a span of 12 bases. The CDR3 spans 14 residues. The DNA for the CDR3 is TGCAGTGCTAGGGTGGGGGAGCTCTCCTACGAGCAGTACTTC. Residues: CSARVGELSYEQYF.

This chain joins TRBV30 and TRBJ2-7; a weak D match, TRBD2 (6 bases). V was pared by 3 bases and J by 0 bases, with 12 bases between. The CDR3 is 14 residues long. Germline V lookup: CDR1 GTSNPN, CDR2 SVGIG (reference sequence). CDR3 protein: CAWSGGPSSYEQYF. In DNA form, the CDR3 reads TGTGCCTGGAGCGGGGGACCTAGCTCCTACGAGCAGTACTTC.

The V and J genes are TRBV6-1 and TRBJ1-1; D ambiguous. V shed 2 bases and J shed 1 base, with 14 bases lying between them. The CDR3 sequence is 16 residues long. Germline loops: CDR1 MNHNS, CDR2 SASEGT. CDR3 region: CASSESRVLRNTEAFF. The CDR3 nucleotides read TGTGCCAGCAGTGAAAGTAGGGTATTAAGGAACACTGAAGCTTTCTTT.

CDR3: CASSSGQAGDTQYF. The CDR3 nucleotides are TGCGCCAGCAGCTCGGGACAGGCGGGAGATACGCAGTATTTT. The chain links TRBV5-1 to TRBJ2-3, with TRBD1 identical over 8 bases. The CDR3 loop spans 14 amino acids. J gave up 5 bases and V 3 bases, and 5 bases lay outside the gene matches. Germline V gene data show CDR1 as SGHRS and CDR2 as YFSETQ.

V is TRBV4-1 and J is TRBJ2-4, with D possibly called TRBD1 or TRBD2 (5 bases each). V lost 4 bases and J 5 bases, leaving 12 bases between the germline ends. The germline CDR1 and CDR2 sequences are MGHRA and YSYEKL. This CDR3 has 14 residues. CDR3 sequence (DNA): TGCGCCAGCAGCCTGGCCGGGGCCGAAAACATTCAGTACTTC. Translating it yields CASSLAGAENIQYF.

V and J are TRBV11-3 and TRBJ1-6; 10 bases match TRBD1. Germline-derived CDR1 and CDR2 are SGHNT and YENEEA. This CDR3 is 15 amino acids long. J was trimmed by 13 bases and V by 4 bases; bases with no gene match: 10. The CDR3 is CASSSIGTGAAPLHF. CDR3 nucleotide sequence: TGTGCCAGCAGCTCAATTGGGACAGGGGCGGCCCCCCTCCACTTT.

V and J are TRBV20-1 and TRBJ2-5; D ambiguous. V shed 2 bases and J shed 5 bases, with 15 bases lying between them. The CDR3 has 14 residues. Germline loops: CDR1 DFQATT, CDR2 SNEGSKA (reference sequence). The CDR3, as DNA: TGCAGTGCTAGAAAGGTGCCAGTCGGCGAGACCCAGTACTTC. This gives the protein CSARKVPVGETQYF.

The chain combines TRBV20-1 with TRBJ1-5; 9 nucleotides match TRBD1. V shed 6 bases and J 4 bases; nucleotides not matched to a gene: 10. Germline V gives CDR1 DFQATT, CDR2 SNEGSKA (reference sequence). The CDR3 runs 15 residues. CDR3 nucleotides: TGCAGTGCCCCGTGGGGGGACAGGGCTAATCAGCCCCAGCATTTT. Amino acids: CSAPWGDRANQPQHF.

In this sample, this clonotype turned up a few times. The V call is TRBV12-3 or TRBV12-4, the J call TRBJ1-5; 9 bases map to TRBD1. The V segment lost 6 bases and the J segment 6 bases; nucleotides outside the gene matches: 9. This CDR3 has 15 residues. CDR3 loop: CASSRPGQGAQPQHF. The CDR3 DNA reads TGTGCCAGCAGCCGACCGGGACAGGGCGCTCAGCCCCAGCATTTT.

This clonotype appeared a single time. This chain links TRBV7-8 with TRBJ2-7, with D hard to call. Germline V CDR1 and CDR2: SGHVS, FQNEAQ. This CDR3 comprises 14 residues. V lost 0 bases, J lost 4 bases, and 10 bases lay in between. The CDR3 is CASSLASFGYEQYF. DNA of the CDR3: TGTGCCAGCAGCTTAGCGAGTTTCGGGTACGAGCAGTACTTC.

This clonotype was counted a few times. The chain is built from TRBV5-1 and TRBJ1-2; D gene ambiguous. The germline CDR1 and CDR2 sequences are SGHRS and YFSETQ. V lost 0 bases and J 8 bases, leaving 11 bases between the germline ends. The CDR3 extends over 13 amino acids. The CDR3 is CASSLATPMGYTF. CDR3 sequence (DNA): TGCGCCAGCAGCTTGGCCACCCCCATGGGCTACACCTTC.

This sequence joins TRBV29-1 and TRBJ2-7, with 7 bases aligning to TRBD2. Germline V gene lookup returns CDR1 SQVTM and CDR2 ANQGSEA. Trimming at V came to 6 bases and at J to 2 bases, leaving 4 bases not matched to a gene. The CDR3 is made up of 12 amino acids. CDR3 sequence (DNA): TGCAGCGTGAAGACTAGCCCCTACGAGCAGTACTTC. Translating it yields CSVKTSPYEQYF.

The chain uses TRBV18 and TRBJ2-1; D is unclear. The CDR3 contains 12 residues. The ends were cut back, 2 bases at V and 6 bases at J, with 5 bases in the middle. The germline CDR1 and CDR2 sequences are KGHSH and LQKENI. This chain's CDR3 is CASSPTRNEQFF. CDR3 DNA: TGTGCCAGCTCACCAACCCGCAATGAGCAGTTCTTC. Combining the CDR3 with reference TRBV18 and TRBJ2-1 gives the whole variable domain NAGVMQNPRHLVRRRGQEARLRCSPMKGHSHVYWYRQLPEEGLKFMVYLQKENIIDESGMPKERFSAEFPKEGPSILRIQQVVRGDSAAYFCASSPTRNEQFFGPGTRLTVL.

V and J are TRBV24-1 and TRBJ2-1, with TRBD2 identical over 8 bases. V gave up 8 bases and J gave up 8 bases; unmatched junction bases: 10. The CDR3 is made up of 14 amino acids. From germline, CDR1 is KGHDR and CDR2 SFDVKD. The CDR3 nucleotides read TGTGCCACCACCCCGGGGGGGGATAGGGATGAGCAGTTCTTC. Encoded protein: CATTPGGDRDEQFF.

The CDR3 loop reads CASSDRLAESYEQYF. CDR3 sequence (DNA): TGTGCCAGCAGTGATAGACTAGCGGAGAGCTACGAGCAGTACTTC. The chain uses TRBV25-1 and TRBJ2-7; 9 nucleotides match TRBD2. Germline CDR1 MGHDK, CDR2 SYGVNS. The V and J ends lost 3 bases and 3 bases, in that order; junction bases with no gene match: 6. The length of the CDR3 is 15 residues.

This clonotype came up a few times. This chain links TRBV19 with TRBJ1-2; D not resolved. CDR1 LNHDA and CDR2 SQIVND come from the germline V gene (reference sequence). The CDR3 consists of 10 residues. The V and J ends lost 6 bases and 6 bases respectively, with 5 bases between them. CDR3: CASRENGYTF. The CDR3 DNA follows: TGTGCCAGTAGGGAAAATGGCTACACCTTC.

V usage is TRBV5-4 and J usage is TRBJ2-6; D may correspond to TRBD1 or TRBD2 (5 bases each). V lost 0 bases to trimming and J lost 0 bases, with 10 bases between them. This CDR3 comprises 17 residues. From germline, CDR1 is SGHNT and CDR2 YYREEE (reference sequence). CDR3 residues: CASSLGGRGSGANVLTF. CDR3 nucleotide sequence: TGTGCCAGCAGCTTGGGGGGACGGGGCTCTGGGGCCAACGTCCTGACTTTC.

This clonotype has more than one count but fewer than ten. The chain couples TRBV5-4 to TRBJ2-1; D might be TRBD1 or TRBD2, each matching 6 bases. The CDR3 extends over 16 amino acids. Trimming stripped 2 bases from V and 10 bases from J, with 22 bases between. Germline V CDR1 and CDR2: SGHNT, YYREEE (reference sequence). CDR3 DNA: TGTGCCAGCAGCTTATTCTCCCTGGGGGGCCAGGGCGAGCAGTTCTTC. It is translated as CASSLFSLGGQGEQFF.